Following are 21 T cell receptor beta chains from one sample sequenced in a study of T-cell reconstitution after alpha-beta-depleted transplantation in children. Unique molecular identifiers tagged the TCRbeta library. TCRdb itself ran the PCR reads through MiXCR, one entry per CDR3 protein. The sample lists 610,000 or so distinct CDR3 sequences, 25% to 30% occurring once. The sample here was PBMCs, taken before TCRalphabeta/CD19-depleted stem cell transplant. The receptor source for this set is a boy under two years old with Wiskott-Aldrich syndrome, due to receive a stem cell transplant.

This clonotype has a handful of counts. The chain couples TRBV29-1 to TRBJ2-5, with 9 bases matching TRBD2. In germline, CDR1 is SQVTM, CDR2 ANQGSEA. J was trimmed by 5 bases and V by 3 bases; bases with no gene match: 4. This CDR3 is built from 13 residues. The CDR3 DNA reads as TGCAGCGTTGAGAGTAGCGGGAGTGAGACCCAGTACTTC. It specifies CSVESSGSETQYF. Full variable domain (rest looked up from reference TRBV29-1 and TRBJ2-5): SAVISQKPSRDICQRGTSLTIQCQVDSQVTMMFWYRQQPGQSLTLIATANQGSEATYESGFVIDKFPISRPNLTFSTLTVSNMSPEDSSIYLCSVESSGSETQYFGPGTRLLVL.

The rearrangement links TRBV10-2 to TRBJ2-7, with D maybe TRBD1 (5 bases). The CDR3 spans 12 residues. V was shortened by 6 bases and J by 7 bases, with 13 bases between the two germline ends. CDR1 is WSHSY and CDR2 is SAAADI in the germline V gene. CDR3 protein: CASSTFDREQYF. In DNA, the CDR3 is TGCGCCAGCAGCACATTCGACAGAGAGCAGTACTTC.

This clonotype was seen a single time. In DNA, the CDR3 is TGTGCCAGCAGTCCGATTAGCGGGAGTCCCACAGATACGCAGTATTTT. Translating it yields CASSPISGSPTDTQYF. J is TRBJ2-3 and V is TRBV12-3 or TRBV12-4; 9 nucleotides line up with TRBD2. CDR3 size: 16 residues. J was trimmed by 2 bases and V by 5 bases; bases with no gene match: 8.

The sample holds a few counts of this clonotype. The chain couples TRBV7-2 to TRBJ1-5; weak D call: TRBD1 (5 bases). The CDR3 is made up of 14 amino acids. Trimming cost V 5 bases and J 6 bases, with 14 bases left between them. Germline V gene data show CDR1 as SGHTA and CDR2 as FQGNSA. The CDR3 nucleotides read TGTGCCAGCAGCCCATACCGGGACTCTCAGCCCCAGCATTTT. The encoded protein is CASSPYRDSQPQHF. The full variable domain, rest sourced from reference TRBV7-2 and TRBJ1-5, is GAGVSQSPSNKVTEKGKDVELRCDPISGHTALYWYRQSLGQGLEFLIYFQGNSAPDKSGLPSDRFSAERTGGSVSTLTIQRTQQEDSAVYLCASSPYRDSQPQHFGDGTRLSIL.

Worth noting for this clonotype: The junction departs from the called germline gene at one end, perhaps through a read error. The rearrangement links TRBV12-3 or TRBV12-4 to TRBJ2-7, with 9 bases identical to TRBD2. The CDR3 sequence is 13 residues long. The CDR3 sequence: CASCLAGAYEQYF. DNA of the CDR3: TGTGCCAGCTGTTTAGCGGGGGCCTACGAGCAGTACTTC.

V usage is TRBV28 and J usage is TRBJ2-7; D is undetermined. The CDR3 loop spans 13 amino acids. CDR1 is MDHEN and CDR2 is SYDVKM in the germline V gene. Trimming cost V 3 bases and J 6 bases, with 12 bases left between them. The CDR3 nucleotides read TGTGCCAGCAGTTTCCCAGACCGTAGCGAGCAGTACTTC. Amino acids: CASSFPDRSEQYF.

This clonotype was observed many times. CDR3 in amino acids: CASSLGLGADTQYF. The DNA of the CDR3 is TGTGCCAGCAGTTTGGGACTAGGGGCAGATACGCAGTATTTT. The rearrangement links TRBV6-5 to TRBJ2-3, with 8 bases that match TRBD2. The germline gives CDR1 MNHEY, CDR2 SVGAGI. V shed 4 bases and J 4 bases; nucleotides not matched to a gene: 4. There are 14 residues in the CDR3.

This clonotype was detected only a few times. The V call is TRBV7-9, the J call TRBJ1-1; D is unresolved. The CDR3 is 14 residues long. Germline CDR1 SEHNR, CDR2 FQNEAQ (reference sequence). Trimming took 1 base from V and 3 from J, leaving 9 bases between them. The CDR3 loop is CASSLVGPHTEAFF. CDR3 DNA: TGTGCCAGCAGCTTAGTAGGACCTCACACTGAAGCTTTCTTT.

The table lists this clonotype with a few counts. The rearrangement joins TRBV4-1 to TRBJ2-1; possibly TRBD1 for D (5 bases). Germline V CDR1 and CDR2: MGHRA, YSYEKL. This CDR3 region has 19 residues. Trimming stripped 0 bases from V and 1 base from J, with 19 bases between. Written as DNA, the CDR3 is TGCGCCAGCAGCCAAGATTCTTCCAGGGTCTTTTCATCCTACAATGAGCAGTTCTTC. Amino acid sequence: CASSQDSSRVFSSYNEQFF.

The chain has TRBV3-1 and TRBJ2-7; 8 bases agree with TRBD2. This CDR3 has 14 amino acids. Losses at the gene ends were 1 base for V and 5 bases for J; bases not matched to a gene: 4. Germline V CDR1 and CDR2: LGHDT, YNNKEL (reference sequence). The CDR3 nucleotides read TGTGCCAGCAGCCAAGTAGCGGGACTGAACGAGCAGTACTTC. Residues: CASSQVAGLNEQYF.

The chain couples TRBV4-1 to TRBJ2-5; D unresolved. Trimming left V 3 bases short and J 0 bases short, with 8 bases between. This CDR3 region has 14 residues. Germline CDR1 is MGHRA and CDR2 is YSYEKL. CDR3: CASSQTPYQETQYF. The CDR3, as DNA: TGCGCCAGCAGCCAGACCCCGTACCAAGAGACCCAGTACTTC.

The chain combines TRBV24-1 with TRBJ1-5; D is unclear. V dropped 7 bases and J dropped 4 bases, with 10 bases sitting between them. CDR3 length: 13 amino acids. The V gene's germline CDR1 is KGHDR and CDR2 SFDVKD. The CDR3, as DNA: TGTGCCACCAGCCTCGGGTCTAATCAGCCCCAGCATTTT. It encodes CATSLGSNQPQHF.

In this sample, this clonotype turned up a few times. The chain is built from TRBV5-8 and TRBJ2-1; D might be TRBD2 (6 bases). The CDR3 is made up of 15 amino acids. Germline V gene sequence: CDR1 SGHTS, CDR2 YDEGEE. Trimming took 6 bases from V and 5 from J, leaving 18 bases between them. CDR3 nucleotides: TGTGCCAGCACCCGGCGGGGTATCCTTGACAATGAGCAGTTCTTC. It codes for CASTRRGILDNEQFF.

The CDR3: CASSLVQGRIDQPQHF. CDR3 nucleotide sequence: TGTGCCAGCAGTTTGGTGCAGGGGAGGATTGATCAGCCCCAGCATTTT. This chain joins TRBV12-3 or TRBV12-4 and TRBJ1-5, with TRBD1 as a possible D gene (6 bases). This CDR3 comprises 16 residues. V lost 3 bases to trimming and J lost 5 bases, with 17 bases between them.

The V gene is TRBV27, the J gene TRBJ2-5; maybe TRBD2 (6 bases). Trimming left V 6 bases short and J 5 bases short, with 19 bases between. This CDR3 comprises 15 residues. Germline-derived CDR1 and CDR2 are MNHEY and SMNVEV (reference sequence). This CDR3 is CASSPRVGTAETQYF. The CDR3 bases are TGTGCCAGCAGCCCGCGGGTTGGGACTGCTGAGACCCAGTACTTC.

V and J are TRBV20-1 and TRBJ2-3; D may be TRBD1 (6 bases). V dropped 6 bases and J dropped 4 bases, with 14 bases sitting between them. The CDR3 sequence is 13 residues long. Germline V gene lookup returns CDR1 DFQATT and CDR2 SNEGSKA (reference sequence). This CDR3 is CSARTQGSDTQYF. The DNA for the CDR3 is TGCAGTGCCCGTACACAGGGATCAGATACGCAGTATTTT.

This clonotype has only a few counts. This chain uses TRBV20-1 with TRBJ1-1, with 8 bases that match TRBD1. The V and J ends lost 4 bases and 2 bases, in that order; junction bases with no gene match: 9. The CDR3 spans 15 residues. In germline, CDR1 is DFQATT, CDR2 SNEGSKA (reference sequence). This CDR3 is CSAISPGQANTEAFF. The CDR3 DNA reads TGCAGTGCTATCTCTCCGGGACAGGCTAACACTGAAGCTTTCTTT.

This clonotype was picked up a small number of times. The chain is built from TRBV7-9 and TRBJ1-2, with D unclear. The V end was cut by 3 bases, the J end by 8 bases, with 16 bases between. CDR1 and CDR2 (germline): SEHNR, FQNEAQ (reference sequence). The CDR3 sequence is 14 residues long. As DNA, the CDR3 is TGTGCCAGCAGCTTGGTCGGGTCTTCTCAAGGCTACACCTTC. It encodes CASSLVGSSQGYTF. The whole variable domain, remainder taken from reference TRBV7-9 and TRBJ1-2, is DTGVSQNPRHKITKRGQNVTFRCDPISEHNRLYWYRQTLGQGPEFLTYFQNEAQLEKSRLLSDRFSAERPKGSFSTLEIQRTEQGDSAMYLCASSLVGSSQGYTFGSGTRLTVV.

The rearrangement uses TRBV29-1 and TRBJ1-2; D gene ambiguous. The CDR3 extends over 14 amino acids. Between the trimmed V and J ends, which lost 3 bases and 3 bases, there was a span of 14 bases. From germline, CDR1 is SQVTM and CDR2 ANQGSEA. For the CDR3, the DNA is TGCAGCGTTGATAAATCCCGTTCGGACTATGGCTACACCTTC. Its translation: CSVDKSRSDYGYTF.

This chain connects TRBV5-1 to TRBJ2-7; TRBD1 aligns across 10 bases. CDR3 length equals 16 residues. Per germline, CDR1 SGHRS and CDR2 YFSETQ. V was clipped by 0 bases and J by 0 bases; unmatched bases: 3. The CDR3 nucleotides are TGCGCCAGCAGCTTGGCCGGGACAGGGGCCTCCTACGAGCAGTACTTC. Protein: CASSLAGTGASYEQYF.

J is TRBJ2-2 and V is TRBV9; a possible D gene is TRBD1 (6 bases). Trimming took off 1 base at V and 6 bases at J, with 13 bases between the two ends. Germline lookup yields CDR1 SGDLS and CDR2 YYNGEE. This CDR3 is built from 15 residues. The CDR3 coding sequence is TGTGCCAGCAGCGTAACTTCCGCAGGGGCCGGGGAGCTGTTTTTT. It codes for CASSVTSAGAGELFF.